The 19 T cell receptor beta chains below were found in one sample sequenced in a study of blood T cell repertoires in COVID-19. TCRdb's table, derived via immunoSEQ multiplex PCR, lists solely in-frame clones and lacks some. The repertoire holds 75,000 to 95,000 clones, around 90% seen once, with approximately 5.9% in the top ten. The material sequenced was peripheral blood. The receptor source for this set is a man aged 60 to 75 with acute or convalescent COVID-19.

The CDR3 spells CATSDGGGDPRGETQYF. CDR3 in DNA: TGTGCCACCAGTGACGGGGGTGGAGACCCCCGGGGGGAGACCCAGTACTTC. The rearrangement uses TRBV24-1 and TRBJ2-5; D possibly corresponds to TRBD2 (6 bases). Germline CDR1 reads KGHDR; CDR2 reads SFDVKD. The CDR3 covers 17 residues. The ends were cut back, 4 bases at V and 5 bases at J, with 22 bases in the middle.

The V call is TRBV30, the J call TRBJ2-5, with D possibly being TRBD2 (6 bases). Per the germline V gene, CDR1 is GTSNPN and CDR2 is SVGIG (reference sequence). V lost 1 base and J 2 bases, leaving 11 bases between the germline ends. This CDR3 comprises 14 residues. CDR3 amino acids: CAWSEGTAQETQYF. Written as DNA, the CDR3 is TGTGCCTGGAGTGAAGGGACTGCGCAAGAGACCCAGTACTTC. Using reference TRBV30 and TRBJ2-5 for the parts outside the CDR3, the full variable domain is SQTIHQWPATLVQPVGSPLSLECTVEGTSNPNLYWYRQAAGRGLQLLFYSVGIGQISSEVPQNLSASRPQDRQFILSSKKLLLSDSGFYLCAWSEGTAQETQYFGPGTRLLVL.

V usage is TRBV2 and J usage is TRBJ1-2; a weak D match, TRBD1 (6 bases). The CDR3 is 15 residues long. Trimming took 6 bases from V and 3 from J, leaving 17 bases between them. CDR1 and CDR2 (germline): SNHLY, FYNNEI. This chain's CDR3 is CASSTDGDMYYGYTF. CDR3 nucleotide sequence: TGTGCCAGCAGCACGGATGGGGACATGTACTATGGCTACACCTTC.

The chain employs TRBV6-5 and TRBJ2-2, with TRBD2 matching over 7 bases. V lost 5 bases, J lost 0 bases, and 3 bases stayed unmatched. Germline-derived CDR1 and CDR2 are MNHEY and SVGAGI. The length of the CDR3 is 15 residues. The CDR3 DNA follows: TGTGCCAGCAGTCCCGCGGGGGCGAACACCGGGGAGCTGTTTTTT. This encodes CASSPAGANTGELFF.

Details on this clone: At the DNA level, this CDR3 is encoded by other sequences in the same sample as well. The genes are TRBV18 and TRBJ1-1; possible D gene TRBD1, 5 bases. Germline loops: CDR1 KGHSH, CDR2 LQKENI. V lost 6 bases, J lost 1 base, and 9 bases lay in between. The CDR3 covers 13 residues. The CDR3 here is CASSPGGNTEAFF. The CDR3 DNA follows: TGTGCCAGCTCCCCGGGGGGGAACACTGAAGCTTTCTTT.

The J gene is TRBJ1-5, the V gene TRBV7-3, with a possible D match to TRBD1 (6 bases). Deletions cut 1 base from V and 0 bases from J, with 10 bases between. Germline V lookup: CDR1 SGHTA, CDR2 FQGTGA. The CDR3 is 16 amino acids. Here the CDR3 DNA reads TGTGCCAGCAGCTTAATGCAGGGGTATAGCAATCAGCCCCAGCATTTT. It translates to CASSLMQGYSNQPQHF.

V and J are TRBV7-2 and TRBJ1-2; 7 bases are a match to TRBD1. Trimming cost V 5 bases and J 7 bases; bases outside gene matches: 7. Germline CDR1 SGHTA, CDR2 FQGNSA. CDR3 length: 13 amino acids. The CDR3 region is CASSTGWDSGYTF. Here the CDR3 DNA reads TGTGCCAGCAGCACAGGTTGGGACAGTGGCTACACCTTC.

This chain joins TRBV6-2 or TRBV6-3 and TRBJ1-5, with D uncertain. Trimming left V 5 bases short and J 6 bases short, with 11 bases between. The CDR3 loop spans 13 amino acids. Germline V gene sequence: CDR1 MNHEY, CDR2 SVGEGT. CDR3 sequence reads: CASSLLQLQPQHF. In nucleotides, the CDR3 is TGTGCCAGCAGTCTTCTACAGCTTCAGCCCCAGCATTTT.

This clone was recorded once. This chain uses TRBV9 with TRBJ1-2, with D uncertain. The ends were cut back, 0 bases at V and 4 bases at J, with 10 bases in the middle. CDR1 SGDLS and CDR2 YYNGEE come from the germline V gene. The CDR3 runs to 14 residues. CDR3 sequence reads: CASSVDLGGYGYTF. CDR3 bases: TGTGCCAGCAGCGTAGATCTGGGAGGCTATGGCTACACCTTC.

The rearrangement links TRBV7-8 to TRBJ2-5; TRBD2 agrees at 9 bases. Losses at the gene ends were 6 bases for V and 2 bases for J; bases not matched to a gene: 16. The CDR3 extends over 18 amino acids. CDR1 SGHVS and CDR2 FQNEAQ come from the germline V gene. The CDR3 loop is CASSFQSGGPEIQETQYF. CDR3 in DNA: TGTGCCAGCAGTTTTCAGAGCGGGGGGCCCGAAATTCAAGAGACCCAGTACTTC.

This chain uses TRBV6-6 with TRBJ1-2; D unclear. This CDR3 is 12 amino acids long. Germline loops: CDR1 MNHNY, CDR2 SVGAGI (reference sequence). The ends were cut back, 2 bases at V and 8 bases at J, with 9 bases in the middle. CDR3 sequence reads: CASSYTAEGYTF. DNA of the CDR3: TGTGCCAGCAGTTACACGGCGGAAGGCTACACCTTC.

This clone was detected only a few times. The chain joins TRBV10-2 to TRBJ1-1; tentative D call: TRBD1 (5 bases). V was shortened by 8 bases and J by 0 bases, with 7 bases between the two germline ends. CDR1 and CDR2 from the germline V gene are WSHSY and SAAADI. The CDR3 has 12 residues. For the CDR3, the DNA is TGCGCCAGCGGCAGGGTGAACACTGAAGCTTTCTTT. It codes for CASGRVNTEAFF.

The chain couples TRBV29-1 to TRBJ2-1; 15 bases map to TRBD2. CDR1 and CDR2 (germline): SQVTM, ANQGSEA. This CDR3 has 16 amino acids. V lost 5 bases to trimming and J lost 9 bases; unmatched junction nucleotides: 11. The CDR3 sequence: CSVSGLAGGAAGEQFF. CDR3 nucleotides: TGCAGCGTTTCGGGACTAGCGGGGGGCGCCGCAGGTGAGCAGTTCTTC.

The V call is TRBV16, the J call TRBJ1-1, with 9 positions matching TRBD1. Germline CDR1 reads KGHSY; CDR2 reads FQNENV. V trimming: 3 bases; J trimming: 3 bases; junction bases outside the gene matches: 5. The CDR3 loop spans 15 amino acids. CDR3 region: CASSHPRQGDTEAFF. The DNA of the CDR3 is TGTGCCAGCAGCCATCCACGACAGGGGGACACTGAAGCTTTCTTT.

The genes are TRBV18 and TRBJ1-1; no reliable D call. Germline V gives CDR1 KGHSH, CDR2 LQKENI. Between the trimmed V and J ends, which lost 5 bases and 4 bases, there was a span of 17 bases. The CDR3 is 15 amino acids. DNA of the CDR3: TGTGCCAGCTCATCTTCTCGGACTCTTACCACTGAAGCTTTCTTT. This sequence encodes CASSSSRTLTTEAFF.

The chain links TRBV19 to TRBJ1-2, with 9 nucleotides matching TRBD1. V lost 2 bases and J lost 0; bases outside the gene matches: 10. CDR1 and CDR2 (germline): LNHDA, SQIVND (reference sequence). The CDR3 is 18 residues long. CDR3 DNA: TGTGCCAGTAGTATATCCCCGCACAGGGGGCGTCCTAACTATGGCTACACCTTC. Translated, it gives CASSISPHRGRPNYGYTF.

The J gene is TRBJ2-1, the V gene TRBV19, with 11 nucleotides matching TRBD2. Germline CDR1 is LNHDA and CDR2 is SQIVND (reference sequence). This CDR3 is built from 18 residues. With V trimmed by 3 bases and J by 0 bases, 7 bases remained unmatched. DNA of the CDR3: TGTGCCAGTAGTATTTCTAGCGGGGGGTTCAGCTCCTACAATGAGCAGTTCTTC. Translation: CASSISSGGFSSYNEQFF.

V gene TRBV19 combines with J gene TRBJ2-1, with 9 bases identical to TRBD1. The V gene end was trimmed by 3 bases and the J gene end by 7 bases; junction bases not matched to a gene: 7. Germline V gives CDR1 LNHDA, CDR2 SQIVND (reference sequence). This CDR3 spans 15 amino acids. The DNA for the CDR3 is TGTGCCAGTAGTATGGGACAGGGAGGAAGGAATGAGCAGTTCTTC. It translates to CASSMGQGGRNEQFF. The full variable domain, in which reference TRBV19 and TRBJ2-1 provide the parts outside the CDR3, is DGGITQSPKYLFRKEGQNVTLSCEQNLNHDAMYWYRQDPGQGLRLIYYSQIVNDFQKGDIAEGYSVSREKKESFPLTVTSAQKNPTAFYLCASSMGQGGRNEQFFGPGTRLTVL.

CDR3 loop: CASSHSNTEAFF. CDR3 bases: TGTGCCAGCAGCCATTCAAACACTGAAGCTTTCTTT. This chain joins TRBV11-2 and TRBJ1-1; D unclear. CDR1 SGHAT and CDR2 FQNNGV come from the germline V gene. The CDR3 sequence is 12 residues long. V was shortened by 5 bases and J by 2 bases, with 6 bases between the two germline ends.